The present TCR beta chain was sequenced within a study of cytotoxic CD8 clonotypes in ibrutinib-treated CLL. Study-level background: Partial responses totalled around 25 and complete responses 2; after median approximately 6 years, about 15 remained remitted and roughly twelve progressed. After treatment lasting a median roughly 12 months, range 6 to 36, response samples were collected.

Clones were read by immunoSEQ multiplex PCR, and TCRdb kept only the in-frame ones, dropping some. Of around 200,000 clones detected, roughly 79% appear once; the ten largest clones hold about an eighth. Trimming left V 6 bases short and J 6 bases short, with 19 bases between. The CDR3 runs to 15 residues. Germline V gene data show CDR1 as MDHEN and CDR2 as SYDVKM. The rearrangement uses TRBV28 and TRBJ2-3; D may be TRBD2 (6 bases). This clonotype was sampled from a human donor with chronic lymphocytic leukemia. This sample comprised PBMCs, obtained after 12 months of ibrutinib treatment. DNA for the CDR3: TGTGCCAGCAGCCGCCTTTGGAGGGGCGGCGATACGCAGTATTTT. Translating gives CASSRLWRGGDTQYF.